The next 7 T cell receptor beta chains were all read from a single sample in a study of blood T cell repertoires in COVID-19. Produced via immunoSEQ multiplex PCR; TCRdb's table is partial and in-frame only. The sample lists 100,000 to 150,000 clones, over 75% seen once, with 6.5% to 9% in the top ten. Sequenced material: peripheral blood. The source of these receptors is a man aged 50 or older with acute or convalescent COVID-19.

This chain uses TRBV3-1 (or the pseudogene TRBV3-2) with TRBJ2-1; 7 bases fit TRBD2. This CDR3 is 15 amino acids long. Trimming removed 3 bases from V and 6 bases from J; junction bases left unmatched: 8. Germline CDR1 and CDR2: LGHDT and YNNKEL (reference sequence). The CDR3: CASSQQTSFGNEQFF. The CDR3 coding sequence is TGTGCCAGCAGCCAGCAGACTAGCTTCGGCAATGAGCAGTTCTTC.

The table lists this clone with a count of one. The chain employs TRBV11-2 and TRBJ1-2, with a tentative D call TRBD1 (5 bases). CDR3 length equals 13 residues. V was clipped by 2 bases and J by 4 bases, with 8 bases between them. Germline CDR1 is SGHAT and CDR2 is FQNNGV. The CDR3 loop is CASSLSGGYGYTF. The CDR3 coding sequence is TGTGCCAGCAGCTTAAGCGGGGGCTATGGCTACACCTTC.

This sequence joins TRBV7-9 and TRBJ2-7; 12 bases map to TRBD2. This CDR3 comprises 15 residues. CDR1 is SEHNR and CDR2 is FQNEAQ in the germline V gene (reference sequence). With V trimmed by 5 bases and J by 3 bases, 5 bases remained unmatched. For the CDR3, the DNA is TGTGCCAGCAGCGGGGGACTAGCGGGCTTCTACGAGCAGTACTTC. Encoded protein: CASSGGLAGFYEQYF.

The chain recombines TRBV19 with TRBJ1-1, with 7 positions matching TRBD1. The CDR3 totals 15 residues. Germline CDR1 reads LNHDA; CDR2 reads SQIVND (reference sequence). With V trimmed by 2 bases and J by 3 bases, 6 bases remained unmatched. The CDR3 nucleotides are TGTGCCAGTAGTATAAAAGACAGGGTGGACACTGAAGCTTTCTTT. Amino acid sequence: CASSIKDRVDTEAFF.

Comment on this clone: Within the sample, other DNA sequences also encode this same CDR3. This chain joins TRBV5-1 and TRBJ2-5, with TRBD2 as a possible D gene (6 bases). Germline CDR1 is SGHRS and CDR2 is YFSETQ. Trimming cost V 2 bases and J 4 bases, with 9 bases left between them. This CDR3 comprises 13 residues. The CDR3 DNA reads TGCGCCAGCAGCTTCGGGGGAAGAGAGACCCAGTACTTC. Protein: CASSFGGRETQYF.

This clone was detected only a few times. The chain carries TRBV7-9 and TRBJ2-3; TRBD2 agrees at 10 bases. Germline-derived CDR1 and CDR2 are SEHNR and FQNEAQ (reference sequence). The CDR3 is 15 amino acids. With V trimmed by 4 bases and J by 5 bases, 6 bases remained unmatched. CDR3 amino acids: CASSSSGRRLDTQYF. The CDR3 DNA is TGTGCCAGCAGCTCTAGCGGGAGAAGGTTAGATACGCAGTATTTT. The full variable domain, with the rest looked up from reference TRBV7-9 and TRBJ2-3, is DTGVSQNPRHKITKRGQNVTFRCDPISEHNRLYWYRQTLGQGPEFLTYFQNEAQLEKSRLLSDRFSAERPKGSFSTLEIQRTEQGDSAMYLCASSSSGRRLDTQYFGPGTRLTVL.

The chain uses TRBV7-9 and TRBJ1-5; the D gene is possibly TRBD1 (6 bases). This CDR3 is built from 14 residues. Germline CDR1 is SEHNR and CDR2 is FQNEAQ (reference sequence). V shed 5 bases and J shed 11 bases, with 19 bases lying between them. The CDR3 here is CASSPSTEGGAQHF. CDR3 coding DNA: TGTGCCAGCAGCCCCAGTACAGAAGGGGGGGCCCAGCATTTT.